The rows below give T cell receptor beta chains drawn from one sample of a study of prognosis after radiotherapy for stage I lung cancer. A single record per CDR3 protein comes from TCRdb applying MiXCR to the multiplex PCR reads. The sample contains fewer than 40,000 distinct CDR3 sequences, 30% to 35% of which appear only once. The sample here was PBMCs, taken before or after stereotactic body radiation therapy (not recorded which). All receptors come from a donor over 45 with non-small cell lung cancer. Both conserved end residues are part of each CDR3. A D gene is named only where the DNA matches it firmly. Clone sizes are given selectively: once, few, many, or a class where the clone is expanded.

cdr3_nt: TGTGCCAGCAGCCAGAGGGAGTCCTACAATGAGCAGTTCTTC
cdr3_aa: CASSQRESYNEQFF
v_call: TRBV12-3/TRBV12-4
j_call: TRBJ2-1
clone_size: medium-sized
d_call: NA

cdr3_nt: TGTGCCAGCAGCTGGACTAGCGGGACCGGGGAGCTGTTTTTT
cdr3_aa: CASSWTSGTGELFF
v_call: TRBV11-2
j_call: TRBJ2-2
clone_size: many
d_call: TRBD2

cdr3_nt: TGTGCCAGCACTTGGGGCCCGAACACCGGGGAGCTGTTTTTT
cdr3_aa: CASTWGPNTGELFF
v_call: TRBV11-3
j_call: TRBJ2-2
clone_size: many
d_call: NA

cdr3_nt: TGCGCCAGCAGCCAGCGGACAGGGAACACCGGGGAGCTGTTTTTT
cdr3_aa: CASSQRTGNTGELFF
v_call: TRBV4-1
j_call: TRBJ2-2
clone_size: many
d_call: TRBD1

cdr3_nt: TGTGCCAGCAGTCTCCGGGCAACCGCTGAAGCTTTCTTT
cdr3_aa: CASSLRATAEAFF
v_call: TRBV12-3/TRBV12-4
j_call: TRBJ1-1
clone_size: many
d_call: NA

cdr3_nt: TGTGCCAGCAGCTTATTGGGACAGTTGGACGAGCAGTACTTC
cdr3_aa: CASSLLGQLDEQYF
v_call: TRBV11-2
j_call: TRBJ2-7
clone_size: NA
d_call: TRBD1

cdr3_nt: TGTGCCATCAGCCCTTTCGGGGATACGTGCTACACCTTC
cdr3_aa: CAISPFGDTCYTF
v_call: TRBV28
j_call: TRBJ1-2
clone_size: NA
d_call: NA

cdr3_nt: TGTGCCAGCAGCCATGACACCTTGGCGGGACTAGCGGGCGTATTCAGCTCCTACAATGAGCAGTTCTTC
cdr3_aa: CASSHDTLAGLAGVFSSYNEQFF
v_call: TRBV3-1
j_call: TRBJ2-1
clone_size: many
d_call: TRBD2

cdr3_nt: TGCAGCGCCCGACAGGGAGGGACAGATACGCAGTATTTT
cdr3_aa: CSARQGGTDTQYF
v_call: TRBV29-1
j_call: TRBJ2-3
clone_size: many
d_call: NA

cdr3_nt: TGTGCCAGCAGTACAACTGGACAGGGCCGGTATGGCTACACCTTC
cdr3_aa: CASSTTGQGRYGYTF
v_call: TRBV12-3/TRBV12-4
j_call: TRBJ1-2
clone_size: NA
d_call: TRBD1

cdr3_nt: TGCGCCAGCAGCTTGGTTTCTAGGACCACAGATACGCAGTATTTT
cdr3_aa: CASSLVSRTTDTQYF
v_call: TRBV5-1
j_call: TRBJ2-3
clone_size: many
d_call: NA

cdr3_nt: TGTGCCATCAGTGGGGATTACGAGCAGTACTTC
cdr3_aa: CAISGDYEQYF
v_call: TRBV10-3
j_call: TRBJ2-7
clone_size: many
d_call: NA

cdr3_nt: TGTGCCAGCAGTCCTGATGGGCATCAGCCCCAGCATTTT
cdr3_aa: CASSPDGHQPQHF
v_call: TRBV6-2/TRBV6-3
j_call: TRBJ1-5
clone_size: NA
d_call: NA

cdr3_nt: TGTGCCAGCAGCTTAGGCGGACAGGTTAATGAAAAACTGTTTTTT
cdr3_aa: CASSLGGQVNEKLFF
v_call: TRBV11-2
j_call: TRBJ1-4
clone_size: many
d_call: TRBD1

cdr3_nt: TGCGCCAGCAGCCCGGGGACTAGCGGGAGGCAGCGGCAGTACTTC
cdr3_aa: CASSPGTSGRQRQYF
v_call: TRBV4-1
j_call: TRBJ2-7
clone_size: NA
d_call: TRBD2

cdr3_nt: TGTGCCAGCAGCAACCCGGGACAGGGTACCGGGGAGCTGTTTTTT
cdr3_aa: CASSNPGQGTGELFF
v_call: TRBV7-3
j_call: TRBJ2-2
clone_size: many
d_call: TRBD1

cdr3_nt: TGCAGTGCTAGAGATCAGGGGTTAGCTAACTATGGCTACACCTTC
cdr3_aa: CSARDQGLANYGYTF
v_call: TRBV20-1
j_call: TRBJ1-2
clone_size: NA
d_call: NA

cdr3_nt: TGCAGTGCTAGAGAGTGTTTAAGGGGGGATGGCTACACCTTC
cdr3_aa: CSARECLRGDGYTF
v_call: TRBV20-1
j_call: TRBJ1-2
clone_size: NA
d_call: NA

cdr3_nt: TGTGCCAGTAGTATAGACGGACAGGGTTCCTACGAGCAGTACTTC
cdr3_aa: CASSIDGQGSYEQYF
v_call: TRBV19
j_call: TRBJ2-7
clone_size: many
d_call: TRBD1

cdr3_nt: TGTGCCAGCAGTGAAGCGCTCAGGGAGAATGAGCAGTTCTTC
cdr3_aa: CASSEALRENEQFF
v_call: TRBV6-1
j_call: TRBJ2-1
clone_size: many
d_call: NA

cdr3_nt: TGTGCCACCAGTGAATCACTAGGAGGGTTAGAGACCCAGTACTTC
cdr3_aa: CATSESLGGLETQYF
v_call: TRBV24-1
j_call: TRBJ2-5
clone_size: many
d_call: NA

cdr3_nt: TGTGCCAGCAGTTTCGGGACCCTGGGTTCTGAAGCTTTCTTT
cdr3_aa: CASSFGTLGSEAFF
v_call: TRBV12-3/TRBV12-4
j_call: TRBJ1-1
clone_size: many
d_call: NA

cdr3_nt: TGTGCCAGCATTCTAGGACAGGGCAGCTATGGCTACACCTTC
cdr3_aa: CASILGQGSYGYTF
v_call: TRBV28
j_call: TRBJ1-2
clone_size: many
d_call: TRBD1

cdr3_nt: TGTGCCAGTAGTCCCGGAGGACTAGCGGTAGCCGGGGAGTTGTTTTTT
cdr3_aa: CASSPGGLAVAGELFF
v_call: TRBV19
j_call: TRBJ2-2
clone_size: NA
d_call: TRBD2

cdr3_nt: TGCGCCAGCAGCTTTACGGGGATGAACACTGAAGCTTTCTTT
cdr3_aa: CASSFTGMNTEAFF
v_call: TRBV5-1
j_call: TRBJ1-1
clone_size: NA
d_call: NA

cdr3_nt: TGTGCCAGCAGTTTATTGATGGGGGATCTTCAGCCCCAGCATTTT
cdr3_aa: CASSLLMGDLQPQHF
v_call: TRBV28
j_call: TRBJ1-5
clone_size: many
d_call: NA

cdr3_nt: TGTGCCAGCAGTCCCAGACAGTATAGCAATCAGCCCCAGCATTTT
cdr3_aa: CASSPRQYSNQPQHF
v_call: TRBV6-1
j_call: TRBJ1-5
clone_size: many
d_call: NA

cdr3_nt: TGTGCTAGTTGTTTGGTCCTGGGACAGGGCGTGTTGGACTATGGCTACACCTTC
cdr3_aa: CASCLVLGQGVLDYGYTF
v_call: TRBV12-5
j_call: TRBJ1-2
clone_size: NA
d_call: TRBD1

cdr3_nt: TGCGCCAGCAGCTTGGGACAGGGTCTAGGGACGCAGTATTTT
cdr3_aa: CASSLGQGLGTQYF
v_call: TRBV5-1
j_call: TRBJ2-3
clone_size: many
d_call: TRBD1

cdr3_nt: TGTGCCTGGAGTGCAGGGAGCAATCAGCCCCAGCATTTT
cdr3_aa: CAWSAGSNQPQHF
v_call: TRBV30
j_call: TRBJ1-5
clone_size: many
d_call: NA

cdr3_nt: TGTGCCAGCAGTTGGGGTAGCACTGAAGCTTTCTTT
cdr3_aa: CASSWGSTEAFF
v_call: TRBV12-3/TRBV12-4
j_call: TRBJ1-1
clone_size: many
d_call: NA

cdr3_nt: TGTGCCAGCAGTTACCCCTTCGGAGGTCGTAGCGCATACTCCTACGAGCAGTACTTC
cdr3_aa: CASSYPFGGRSAYSYEQYF
v_call: TRBV6-2/TRBV6-3
j_call: TRBJ2-7
clone_size: many
d_call: NA

cdr3_nt: TGCGCCAGCAGCTTGAATATAGGGCCGAACACCGGGGAGCTGTTTTTT
cdr3_aa: CASSLNIGPNTGELFF
v_call: TRBV5-1
j_call: TRBJ2-2
clone_size: many
d_call: NA

cdr3_nt: TGTGCCTGGAGGCCTAGCGGGGGCACAGATACGCAGTATTTT
cdr3_aa: CAWRPSGGTDTQYF
v_call: TRBV30
j_call: TRBJ2-3
clone_size: many
d_call: TRBD2

cdr3_nt: TGCAGTGCTAGAACGAATGCGGAGACCCAGTACTTC
cdr3_aa: CSARTNAETQYF
v_call: TRBV20-1
j_call: TRBJ2-5
clone_size: many
d_call: NA

cdr3_nt: TGCAGTGCTCCCCAGCCGGACGGGACGTCAGAAAAACTGTTTTTT
cdr3_aa: CSAPQPDGTSEKLFF
v_call: TRBV20-1
j_call: TRBJ1-4
clone_size: many
d_call: NA

cdr3_nt: TGCGCCAGCGCCACTAGCGCCACCTACAATGAGCAGTTCTTC
cdr3_aa: CASATSATYNEQFF
v_call: TRBV5-1
j_call: TRBJ2-1
clone_size: many
d_call: TRBD2

cdr3_nt: TGTGCCACCAGTTTGGGGCGATCAGATACGCAGTATTTT
cdr3_aa: CATSLGRSDTQYF
v_call: TRBV15
j_call: TRBJ2-3
clone_size: many
d_call: NA

cdr3_nt: TGTGCCAGCACCCCGACGGGGACACTGAACACCTGGGAGCCGTTTTTT
cdr3_aa: CASTPTGTLNTWEPFF
v_call: TRBV6-1
j_call: TRBJ2-2
clone_size: NA
d_call: NA

cdr3_nt: TGCGCCAGCAGCTCACAGGGCGCCGGTAATTCACCCCTCCACTTT
cdr3_aa: CASSSQGAGNSPLHF
v_call: TRBV5-1
j_call: TRBJ1-6
clone_size: many
d_call: NA

cdr3_nt: TGCAGCGTTAGCCCGCAAAATCCCTACGAGCAGTACTTC
cdr3_aa: CSVSPQNPYEQYF
v_call: TRBV29-1
j_call: TRBJ2-7
clone_size: many
d_call: NA

cdr3_nt: TGTGCCAGCAGCTTAGATCTCGGGGCTAGCTCCTACAATGAGCAGTTCTTC
cdr3_aa: CASSLDLGASSYNEQFF
v_call: TRBV11-2
j_call: TRBJ2-1
clone_size: many
d_call: NA

cdr3_nt: TGTGCCAGCACCCCAGAAGGGGTACCGAACACCATATATTTT
cdr3_aa: CASTPEGVPNTIYF
v_call: TRBV9
j_call: TRBJ1-3
clone_size: many
d_call: NA

cdr3_nt: TGTGCCAGCAGCTCAGGGGCCAGGGGCTCGAACACTGAAGCTTTCTTT
cdr3_aa: CASSSGARGSNTEAFF
v_call: TRBV7-8
j_call: TRBJ1-1
clone_size: many
d_call: NA

cdr3_nt: TGTGCCAGCAGCTTACAGGGGACTTCCACCTACGAGCAGTACTTC
cdr3_aa: CASSLQGTSTYEQYF
v_call: TRBV5-5
j_call: TRBJ2-7
clone_size: many
d_call: NA

cdr3_nt: TGTGCCAGCAACTGGGACAGGAACACTGAAGCTTTCTTT
cdr3_aa: CASNWDRNTEAFF
v_call: TRBV6-1
j_call: TRBJ1-1
clone_size: many
d_call: TRBD1

cdr3_nt: TGTGCCAGCAGCTTGTGGGACAGGCTCTACGAGCAGTACTTC
cdr3_aa: CASSLWDRLYEQYF
v_call: TRBV5-6
j_call: TRBJ2-7
clone_size: many
d_call: TRBD1

cdr3_nt: TGCAGCGTTGAAGGGGTCACAGATACGCAGTATTTT
cdr3_aa: CSVEGVTDTQYF
v_call: TRBV29-1
j_call: TRBJ2-3
clone_size: many
d_call: NA

cdr3_nt: TGTGCCAGCATTTCAGGGGATGGAAACACCATATATTTT
cdr3_aa: CASISGDGNTIYF
v_call: TRBV28
j_call: TRBJ1-3
clone_size: once
d_call: NA

cdr3_nt: TGTGCCAGCAGTGAGAACCCTACTAGCGCCCAAGAGACCCAGTATTTC
cdr3_aa: CASSENPTSAQETQYF
v_call: TRBV25-1
j_call: TRBJ2-5
clone_size: many
d_call: TRBD2

cdr3_nt: TGCAGCGTTGGGTCACAGGGGGCTGAAGCTTTCTTT
cdr3_aa: CSVGSQGAEAFF
v_call: TRBV29-1
j_call: TRBJ1-1
clone_size: many
d_call: TRBD1

cdr3_nt: TGTGCCAGTACTGGGAGCAATCAGCCCCAGCATTTT
cdr3_aa: CASTGSNQPQHF
v_call: TRBV19
j_call: TRBJ1-5
clone_size: many
d_call: NA

cdr3_nt: TGTGCCAGCAGCTTAGACAGGGACTCCTACAATGAGCAGTTCTTC
cdr3_aa: CASSLDRDSYNEQFF
v_call: TRBV6-1
j_call: TRBJ2-1
clone_size: many
d_call: TRBD1

cdr3_nt: TGTGCCAGTAGTATGGAGGGTTGGGAGACCCAGTACTTC
cdr3_aa: CASSMEGWETQYF
v_call: TRBV19
j_call: TRBJ2-5
clone_size: many
d_call: NA